The source of this T cell receptor beta chain is a study of T cell repertoires in cytomegalovirus infection. Study-level findings and limits: CMV-specific TCR beta clonotypes restricted by HLA-C were the ones dominating the ex vivo response. Cumulated frequencies of public TCR beta families served to identify carriers of CMV plus the relevant HLA.

Looked up from germline, CDR1 is SGHDT and CDR2 is YYEEEE. This CDR3 is 14 amino acids long. A single record per CDR3 protein comes from TCRdb applying MiXCR to the reads. This table has about 890,000 distinct CDR3 sequences, about a third appearing once. Note on this clonotype: Its antigen is currently unknown. At one of its ends the junction is not consistent with the germline gene, which may arise from a read error.

The sample here was cultured CD8+ T cells from PBMCs, taken from culture after CMV antigen stimulation. The chain has TRBV5-6 and TRBJ1-2, with D maybe TRBD1 (5 bases). The source is a human donor in good health (CMV status not recorded). Some clones in this sample may be carry-over from other donors' samples. CDR3 DNA sequence: TGTGCCAACAGCAGCCCTGGGACGGCCTATGGCTACACCTTC. This encodes CANSSPGTAYGYTF.